This T cell receptor beta chain comes out of a study of cytomegalovirus exposure and HLA in healthy donors. Study-level results: A few chains tied to CMV proved CMV antigen-specific in vitro. Accounts indicate the classifier identified cytomegalovirus status with strong specificity and sensitivity. Researchers counted 164 TCR beta chains as cytomegalovirus-associated.

A remark on this clone: The target antigen is unknown.

Per germline, CDR1 MNHEY and CDR2 SVGAGI. This CDR3 comprises 15 residues. J was trimmed by 2 bases and V by 4 bases; bases with no gene match: 7. The method was immunoSEQ multiplex PCR; TCRdb's version includes in-frame clones alone and lacks a portion of them. The sample holds 250,000 to 400,000 clones, roughly 88% seen once. Sequencing was done on a sample of PBMCs. This TCR came from a man younger than 45 in good health and CMV-seronegative. This chain connects TRBV6-5 to TRBJ1-2, with TRBD1 matching over 7 bases. The CDR3 loop reads CASSSGQALNYGYTF. The CDR3 DNA reads TGTGCCAGCAGTTCCGGACAGGCGCTAAACTATGGCTACACCTTC.